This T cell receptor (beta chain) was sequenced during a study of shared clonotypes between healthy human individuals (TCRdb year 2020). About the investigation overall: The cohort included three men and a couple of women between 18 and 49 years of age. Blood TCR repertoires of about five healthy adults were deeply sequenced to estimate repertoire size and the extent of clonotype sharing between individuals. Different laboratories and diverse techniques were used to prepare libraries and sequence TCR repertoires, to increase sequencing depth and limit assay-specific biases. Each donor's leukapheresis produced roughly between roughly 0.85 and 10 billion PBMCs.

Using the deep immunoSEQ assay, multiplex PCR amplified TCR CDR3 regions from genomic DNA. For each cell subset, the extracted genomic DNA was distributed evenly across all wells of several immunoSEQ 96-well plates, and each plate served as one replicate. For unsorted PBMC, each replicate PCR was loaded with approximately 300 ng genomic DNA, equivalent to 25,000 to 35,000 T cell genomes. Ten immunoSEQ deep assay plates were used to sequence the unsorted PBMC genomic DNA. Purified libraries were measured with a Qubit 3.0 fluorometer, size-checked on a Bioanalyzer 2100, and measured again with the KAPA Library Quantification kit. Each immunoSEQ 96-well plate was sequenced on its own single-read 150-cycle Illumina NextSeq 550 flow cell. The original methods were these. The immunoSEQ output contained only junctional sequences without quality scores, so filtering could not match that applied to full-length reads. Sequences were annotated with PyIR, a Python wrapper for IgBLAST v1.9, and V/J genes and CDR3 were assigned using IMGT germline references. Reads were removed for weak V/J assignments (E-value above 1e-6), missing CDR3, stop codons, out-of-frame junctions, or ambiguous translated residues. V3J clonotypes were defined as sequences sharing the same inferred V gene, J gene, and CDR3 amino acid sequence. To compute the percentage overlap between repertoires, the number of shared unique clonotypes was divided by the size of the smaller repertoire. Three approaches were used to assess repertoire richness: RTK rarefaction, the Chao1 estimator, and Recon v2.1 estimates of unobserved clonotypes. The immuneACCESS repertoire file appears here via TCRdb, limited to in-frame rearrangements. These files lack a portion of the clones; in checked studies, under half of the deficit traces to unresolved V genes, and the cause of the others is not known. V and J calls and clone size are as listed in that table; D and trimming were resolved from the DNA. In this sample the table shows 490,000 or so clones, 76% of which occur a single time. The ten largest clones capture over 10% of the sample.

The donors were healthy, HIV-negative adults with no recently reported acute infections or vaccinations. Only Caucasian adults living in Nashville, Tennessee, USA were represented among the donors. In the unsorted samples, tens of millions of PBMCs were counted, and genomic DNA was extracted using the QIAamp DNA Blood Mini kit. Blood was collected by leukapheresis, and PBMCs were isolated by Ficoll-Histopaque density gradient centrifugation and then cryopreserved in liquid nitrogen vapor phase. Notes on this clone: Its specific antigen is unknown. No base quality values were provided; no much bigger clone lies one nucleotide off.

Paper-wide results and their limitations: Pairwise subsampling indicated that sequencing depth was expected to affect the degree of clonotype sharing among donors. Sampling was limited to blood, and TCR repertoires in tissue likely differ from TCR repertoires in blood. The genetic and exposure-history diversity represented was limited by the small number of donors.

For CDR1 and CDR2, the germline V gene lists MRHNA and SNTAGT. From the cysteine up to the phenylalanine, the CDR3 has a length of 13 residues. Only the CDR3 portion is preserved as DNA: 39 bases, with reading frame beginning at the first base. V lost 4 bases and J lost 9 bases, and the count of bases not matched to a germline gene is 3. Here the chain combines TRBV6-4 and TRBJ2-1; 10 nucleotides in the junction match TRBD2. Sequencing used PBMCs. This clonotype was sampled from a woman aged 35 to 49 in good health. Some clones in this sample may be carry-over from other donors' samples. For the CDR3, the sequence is CASSAGLATEQFF. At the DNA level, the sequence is TGTGCCAGCAGTGCGGGACTAGCGACTGAGCAGTTCTTC.